Here is one T cell receptor beta chain with its context. The antigen is unknown. The source of the sample is a study of cytomegalovirus exposure and HLA in healthy donors. Overall study findings and caveats: In vitro testing confirmed a few CMV-associated chains as specific for CMV antigens.

Primers included in the PCR were 60 Vbeta and 13 Jbeta primers. Sequenced by immunoSEQ multiplex PCR; TCRdb stores in-frame clones only, minus some. Of 110,000 to 150,000 clones listed, around 80% are singletons. The CDR3 covers 15 residues. In germline, CDR1 is SGHVS, CDR2 FNYEAQ. The V gene end was trimmed by 4 bases and the J gene end by 4 bases; junction bases not matched to a gene: 9. This TCR came from a man aged 18 to 35 in good health and CMV-seropositive. Material: PBMCs. The chain recombines TRBV7-6 with TRBJ2-5, with 7 bases identical to TRBD1. The CDR3 reads CASSSDREPGETQYF. For the CDR3, the DNA is TGTGCCAGCAGCTCCGACAGGGAACCAGGAGAGACCCAGTACTTC.